This section outlines one T cell receptor (beta chain) sequence together with its context. Antigen unknown. The donor cohort consisted entirely of Caucasian adults residing in Nashville, Tennessee. Trimming at V came to 6 bases and at J to 1 base, leaving 4 bases not matched to a gene. Germline V lookup: CDR1 SNHLY, CDR2 FYNNEI. The CDR3 has 16 residues. Generated by immunoSEQ multiplex PCR, the TCRdb table keeps only in-frame clones and is missing some. Of about 2.4 million clones listed, approximately 94% were seen once; the top ten hold 0.36%. This sample is drawn from a study of shared clonotypes between healthy human individuals. Study-wide background: A couple of women and three men aged 18 to 49 made up the donors. General observations from the study: An anticipated effect of sequencing depth on clonotype sharing among donors was recognized.

The sequence derives from a man aged 18 to 35 in good health. Some clones in this sample may be carry-over from other donors' samples. Source material: naive CD4+ T cells from PBMCs. As to subset: CD45RA+ positively selected. The genes are TRBV2 and TRBJ2-6, with TRBD1 matching over 9 bases. In DNA form, the CDR3 reads TGTGCCAGCAGCCGGACAGGGGTGTCTGGGGCCAACGTCCTGACTTTC. Its protein product is CASSRTGVSGANVLTF.